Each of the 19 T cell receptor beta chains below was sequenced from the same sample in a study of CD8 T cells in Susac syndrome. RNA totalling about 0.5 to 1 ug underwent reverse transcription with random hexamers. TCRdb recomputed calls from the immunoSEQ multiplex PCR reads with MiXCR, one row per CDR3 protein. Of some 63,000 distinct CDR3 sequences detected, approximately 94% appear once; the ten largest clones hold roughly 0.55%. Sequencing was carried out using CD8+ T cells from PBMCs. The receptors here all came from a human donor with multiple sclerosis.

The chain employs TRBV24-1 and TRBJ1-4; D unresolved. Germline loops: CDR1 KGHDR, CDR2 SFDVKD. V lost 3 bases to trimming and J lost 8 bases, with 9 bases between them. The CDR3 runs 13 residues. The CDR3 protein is CATSDHEGEKLFF. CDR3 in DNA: TGTGCCACCAGTGATCACGAGGGAGAAAAACTGTTTTTT.

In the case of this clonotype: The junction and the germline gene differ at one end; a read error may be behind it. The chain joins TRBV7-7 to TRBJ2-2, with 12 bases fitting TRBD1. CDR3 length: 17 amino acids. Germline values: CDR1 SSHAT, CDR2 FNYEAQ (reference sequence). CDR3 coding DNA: TGTGCTAGCAGCTTAGACCTGGGACAGGGGGCCGCCGGGGAGCTGTTTTTT. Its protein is CASSLDLGQGAAGELFF. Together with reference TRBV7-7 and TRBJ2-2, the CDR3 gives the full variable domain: GAGVSQSPRYKVTKRGQDVTLRCDPISSHATLYWYQQALGQGPEFLTYFNYEAQPDKSGLPSDRFSAERPEGSISTLTIQRTEQRDSAMYRCASSLDLGQGAAGELFFGEGSRLTVL.

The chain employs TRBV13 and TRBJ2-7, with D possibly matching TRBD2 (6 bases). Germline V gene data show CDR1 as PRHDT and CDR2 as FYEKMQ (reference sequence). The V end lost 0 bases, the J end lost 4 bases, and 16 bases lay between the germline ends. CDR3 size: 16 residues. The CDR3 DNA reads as TGTGCCAGCAGCTTAGGCTCTCGGGACTCCTTTTACGAGCAGTACTTC. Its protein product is CASSLGSRDSFYEQYF.

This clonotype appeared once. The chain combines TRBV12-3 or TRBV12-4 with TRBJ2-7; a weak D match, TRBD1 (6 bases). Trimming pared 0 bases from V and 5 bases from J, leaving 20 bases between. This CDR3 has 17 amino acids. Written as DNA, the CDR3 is TGTGCCAGCAGTTTAGCGCGTACAGGGAAAGGGGCCCACGAGCAGTACTTC. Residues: CASSLARTGKGAHEQYF.

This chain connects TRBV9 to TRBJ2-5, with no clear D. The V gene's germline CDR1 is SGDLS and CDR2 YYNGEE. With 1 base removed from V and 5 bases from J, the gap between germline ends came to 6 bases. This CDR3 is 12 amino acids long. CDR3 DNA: TGTGCCAGCAGCGTAATGGGGGAGACCCAGTACTTC. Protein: CASSVMGETQYF.

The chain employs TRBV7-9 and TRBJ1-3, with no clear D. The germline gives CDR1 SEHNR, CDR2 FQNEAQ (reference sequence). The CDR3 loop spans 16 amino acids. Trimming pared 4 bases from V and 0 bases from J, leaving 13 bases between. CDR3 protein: CASSSRTEVSGNTIYF. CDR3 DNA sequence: TGTGCCAGCAGCTCTAGGACTGAAGTCTCTGGAAACACCATATATTTT.

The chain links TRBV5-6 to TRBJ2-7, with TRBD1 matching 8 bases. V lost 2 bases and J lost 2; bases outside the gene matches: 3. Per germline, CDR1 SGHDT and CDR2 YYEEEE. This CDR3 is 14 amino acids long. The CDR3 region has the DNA TGTGCCAGCAGCTTAGTGGACAGGGCCTACGAGCAGTACTTC. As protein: CASSLVDRAYEQYF.

As DNA, the CDR3 is TGTGCCAGCAGTCGACCACAGGGAGACCCCCTCCACTTT. Translation gives CASSRPQGDPLHF. The genes are TRBV27 and TRBJ1-6; possibly TRBD1 for D (6 bases). The germline gives CDR1 MNHEY, CDR2 SMNVEV (reference sequence). Trimming left V 5 bases short and J 13 bases short, with 15 bases between. The CDR3 sequence is 13 residues long.

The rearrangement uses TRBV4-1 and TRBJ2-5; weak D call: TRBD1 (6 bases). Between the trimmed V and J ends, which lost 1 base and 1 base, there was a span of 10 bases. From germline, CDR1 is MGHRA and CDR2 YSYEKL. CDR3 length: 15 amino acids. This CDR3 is CASSQVTGPQETQYF. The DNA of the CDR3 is TGCGCCAGCAGCCAAGTGACAGGCCCCCAAGAGACCCAGTACTTC.

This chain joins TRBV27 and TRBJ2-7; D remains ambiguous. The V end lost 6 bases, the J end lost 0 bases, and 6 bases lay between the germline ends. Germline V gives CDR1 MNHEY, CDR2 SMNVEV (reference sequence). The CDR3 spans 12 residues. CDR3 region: CASRGSSYEQYF. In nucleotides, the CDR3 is TGTGCCAGCAGGGGTAGCTCCTACGAGCAGTACTTC.

CDR3 coding DNA: TGTGCCAGCAGCAGCCTCGGGGAGCAGTTCTTC. This sequence encodes CASSSLGEQFF. The V gene is TRBV6-2 or TRBV6-3, the J gene TRBJ2-1; no clear D gene. The CDR3 has 11 residues. V lost 6 bases, J lost 10 bases, and 10 bases lay in between. Germline V gene sequence: CDR1 MNHEY, CDR2 SVGEGT.

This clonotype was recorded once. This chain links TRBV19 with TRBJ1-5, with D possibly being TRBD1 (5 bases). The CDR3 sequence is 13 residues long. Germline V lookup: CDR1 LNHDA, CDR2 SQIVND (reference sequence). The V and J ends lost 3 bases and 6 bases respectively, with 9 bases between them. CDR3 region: CASSISGSQPQHF. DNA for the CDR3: TGTGCCAGTAGTATTTCAGGGTCTCAGCCCCAGCATTTT.

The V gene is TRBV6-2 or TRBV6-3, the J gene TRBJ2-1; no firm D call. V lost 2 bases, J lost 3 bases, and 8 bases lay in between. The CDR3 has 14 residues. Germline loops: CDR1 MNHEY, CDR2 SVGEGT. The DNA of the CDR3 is TGTGCCAGCAGTTACGATCCAGGCTACAATGAGCAGTTCTTC. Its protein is CASSYDPGYNEQFF.

CDR3 in amino acids: CASSTLGTVYNEQFF. The DNA for the CDR3 is TGTGCCAGTAGTACGCTCGGGACAGTCTACAATGAGCAGTTCTTC. The chain carries TRBV19 and TRBJ2-1, with TRBD1 identical over 7 bases. Trimming removed 4 bases from V and 3 bases from J; junction bases left unmatched: 6. This CDR3 comprises 15 residues. Germline assignment: CDR1 LNHDA and CDR2 SQIVND (reference sequence).

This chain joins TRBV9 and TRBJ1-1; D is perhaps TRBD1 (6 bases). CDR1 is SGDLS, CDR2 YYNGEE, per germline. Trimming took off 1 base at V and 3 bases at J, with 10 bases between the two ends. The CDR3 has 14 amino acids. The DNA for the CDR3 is TGTGCCAGCAGCGTAAGGGGGGCTGACACTGAAGCTTTCTTT. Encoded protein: CASSVRGADTEAFF.

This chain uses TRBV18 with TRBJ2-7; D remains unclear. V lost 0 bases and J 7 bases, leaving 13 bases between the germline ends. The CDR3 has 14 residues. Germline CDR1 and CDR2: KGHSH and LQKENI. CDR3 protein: CASSPPSSIGEQYF. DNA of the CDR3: TGTGCCAGCTCACCACCGTCCAGTATAGGGGAGCAGTACTTC.

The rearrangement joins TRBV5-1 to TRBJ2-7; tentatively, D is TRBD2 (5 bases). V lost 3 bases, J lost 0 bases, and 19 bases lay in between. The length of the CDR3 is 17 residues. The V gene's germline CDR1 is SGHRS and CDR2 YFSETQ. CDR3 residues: CASSSTLAGSSSYEQYF. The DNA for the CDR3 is TGCGCCAGCAGCTCCACGCTAGCCGGGTCCAGCTCCTACGAGCAGTACTTC. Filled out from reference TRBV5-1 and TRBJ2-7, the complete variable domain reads KAGVTQTPRYLIKTRGQQVTLSCSPISGHRSVSWYQQTPGQGLQFLFEYFSETQRNKGNFPGRFSGRQFSNSRSEMNVSTLELGDSALYLCASSSTLAGSSSYEQYFGPGTRLTVT.

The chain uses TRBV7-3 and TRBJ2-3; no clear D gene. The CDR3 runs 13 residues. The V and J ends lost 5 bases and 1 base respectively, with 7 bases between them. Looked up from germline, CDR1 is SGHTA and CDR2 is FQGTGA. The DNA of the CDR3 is TGTGCCAGCAGCGTCCTTGGCACAGATACGCAGTATTTT. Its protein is CASSVLGTDTQYF. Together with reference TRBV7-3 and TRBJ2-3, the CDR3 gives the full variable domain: GAGVSQTPSNKVTEKGKYVELRCDPISGHTALYWYRQSLGQGPEFLIYFQGTGAADDSGLPNDRFFAVRPEGSVSTLKIQRTERGDSAVYLCASSVLGTDTQYFGPGTRLTVL.

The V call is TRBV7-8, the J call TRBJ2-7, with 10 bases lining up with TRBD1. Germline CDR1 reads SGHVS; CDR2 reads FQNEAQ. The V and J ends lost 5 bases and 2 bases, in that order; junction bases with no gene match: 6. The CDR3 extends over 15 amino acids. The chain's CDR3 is CASSPGQGVTYEQYF. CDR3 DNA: TGTGCCAGCAGCCCTGGACAGGGGGTAACCTACGAGCAGTACTTC. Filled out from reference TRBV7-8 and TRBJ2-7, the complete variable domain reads GAGVSQSPRYKVAKRGQDVALRCDPISGHVSLFWYQQALGQGPEFLTYFQNEAQLDKSGLPSDRFFAERPEGSVSTLKIQRTQQEDSAVYLCASSPGQGVTYEQYFGPGTRLTVT.